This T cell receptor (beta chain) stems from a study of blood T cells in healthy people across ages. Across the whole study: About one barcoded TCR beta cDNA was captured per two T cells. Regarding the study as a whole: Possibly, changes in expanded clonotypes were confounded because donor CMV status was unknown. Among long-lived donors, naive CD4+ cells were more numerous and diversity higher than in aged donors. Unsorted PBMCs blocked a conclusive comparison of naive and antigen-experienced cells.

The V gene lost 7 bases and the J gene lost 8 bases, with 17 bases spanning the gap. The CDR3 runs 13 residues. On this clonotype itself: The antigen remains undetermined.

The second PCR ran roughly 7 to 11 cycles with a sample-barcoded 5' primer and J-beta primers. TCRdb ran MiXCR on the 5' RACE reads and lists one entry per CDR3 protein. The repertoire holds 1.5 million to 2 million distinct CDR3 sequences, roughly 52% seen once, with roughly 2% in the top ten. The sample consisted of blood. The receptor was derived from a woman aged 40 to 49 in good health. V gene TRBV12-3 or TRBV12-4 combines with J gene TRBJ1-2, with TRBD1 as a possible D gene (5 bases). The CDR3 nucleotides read TGTGCCAGCACCTTGGGACCCGAGGGCGGCTACACCTTC. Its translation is CASTLGPEGGYTF.